The clone carrying this TCR beta chain showed up many times. Its matching antigen is unknown. This entry is derived from a study of identical twins. Whole-study results and caveats: Analyses of zero insertions could be partly confounded by invariant MAIT and iNKT cells. Those out-of-frame alpha sequences shared by twins showed an excess of low generation probability. A lower insertion count was a feature of abundant cord blood beta clonotypes, with no such feature in memory repertoires.

The CDR3 contains 13 residues. Germline CDR1 reads MNHEY; CDR2 reads SMNVEV (reference sequence). Trimming removed 6 bases from V and 6 bases from J; junction bases left unmatched: 5. Each CDR3 protein gets one entry after TCRdb re-called the 5' RACE reads with MiXCR. The sample lists hundreds of thousands of distinct CDR3 sequences, more than 9% occurring once. The same specimen was also included in a second study, on yellow fever vaccine responses in identical twins. From that report: Each twin's T cell response to the vaccine was reported to look partly convergent and partly personalized.

This chain uses TRBV27 with TRBJ1-2; 9 positions match TRBD1. This TCR derives from a woman aged 18 to 35 in good health. Specimen: PBMCs. This CDR3 is CASSPGTGNGYTF. CDR3 coding DNA: TGTGCCAGCAGCCCCGGGACAGGGAATGGCTACACCTTC.